The clone carrying this T cell receptor beta chain was recorded many times. Time point defined: newly diagnosed GD, antithyroid drugs for less than 3 months. The TCR library was made from RNA extracted from PBMCs. These data are taken from a study of regulatory T cells in long-lasting Graves disease. Construction of TCR beta libraries relied on iRepertoire HTBI primers and on Arm-PCR targeting CDR3 regions. TCRdb called the multiplex PCR reads again in MiXCR, with one record for every CDR3 protein. The top ten clones hold just under 25% of a sample with about 530,000 distinct CDR3 sequences, 15% to 20% of them seen once. The CDR3 is made up of 13 amino acids. Germline CDR1 is LNHNV and CDR2 is YYDKDF (reference sequence). V was trimmed by 2 bases and J by 1 base, leaving 5 bases between them. The data were also submitted as part of a second study, on T cells in Graves' hyperthyroidism and ophthalmopathy. That investigation notes: Patients with ophthalmopathy were separated from those with stable hyperthyroidism by a 13 V-J model.

The gene calls are TRBV15 and TRBJ1-1; D is undetermined. The input for sequencing was peripheral blood mononuclear cells (PBMCs), taken at new diagnosis, from a patient treated with antithyroid drugs. This receptor was obtained from a woman aged 40-65 years with Graves disease. CDR3 loop: CATSRRGNTEAFF. The CDR3 nucleotides read TGTGCCACCAGCAGACGGGGGAACACTGAAGCTTTCTTT. Drawing the rest from reference TRBV15 and TRBJ1-1, the complete variable domain is DAMVIQNPRYQVTQFGKPVTLSCSQTLNHNVMYWYQQKSSQAPKLLFHYYDKDFNNEADTPDNFQSRRPNTSFCFLDIRSPGLGDTAMYLCATSRRGNTEAFFGQGTRLTVV.